The source of this T cell receptor (beta chain) is a study of T cell responses to AZD1222 COVID-19 vaccine. V lost 3 bases, J lost 4 bases, and 18 bases lay in between. CDR3 length: 16 residues. Germline values: CDR1 LGHDT, CDR2 YNNKEL (reference sequence). Sequencing was performed with immunoSEQ multiplex PCR; in TCRdb, only in-frame clones are kept and a portion is missing. The sample includes under 150,000 clones, about 92% seen only once; the top ten take 1.1%. The receptor comes from an adult in good health. The sequencing here drew on peripheral blood, taken on day 0 of AZD1222 vaccination. The gene calls are TRBV3-1 (or the pseudogene TRBV3-2) and TRBJ1-2, with a tentative D call TRBD1 (5 bases). The CDR3 DNA follows: TGTGCCAGCAGCCAGGGGACTCCCCCTATCTCCTATGGCTACACCTTC. It yields the protein CASSQGTPPISYGYTF.